This TCR beta chain comes out of a study of shared clonotypes between healthy human individuals. Across the study: A couple of female and a few male donors aged 18 to 49 were enrolled.

With V trimmed by 3 bases and J by 7 bases, 7 bases remained unmatched. Germline V gene lookup returns CDR1 MGHRA and CDR2 YSYEKL. This CDR3 is built from 17 residues. Sequenced by immunoSEQ multiplex PCR; TCRdb stores in-frame clones only, minus some. The sample includes 1,400,000 or so clones, around 98.5% of them seen just once. The clonotype originates from a man aged 30 to 45 in good health. The specimen was naive CD4+ T cells sorted from blood. Stated subset: CD45RA+ positively selected. This rearrangement joins TRBV4-1 to TRBJ2-1; 15 bases agree with TRBD2. The CDR3 region has the DNA TGCGCCAGCAGCCAGATACCGGGACTAGCGGGAGGTAATGAGCAGTTCTTC. It is translated as CASSQIPGLAGGNEQFF.